What follows are 24 T cell receptor beta chains derived from one specimen sequenced in a study of human T cells and chemical hapten exposure (dated by TCRdb to 2020 to 2023). The time point label here, explained by the study, means: patch test 3, about 24 weeks after DPC sensitization. According to the study, the label for this sample's treatment or condition signals: therapeutic diphenylcyclopropenone sensitization with weekly scalp DPC. The library was built by means of RACE. Sequenced on a NextSeq 500. TCRdb ran its own pipeline on the public reads, namely fastp trimming at Q25 and MiXCR clone calling, and kept in-frame beta chains. Entries that share a CDR3 protein sequence are merged under the most common genes and DNA. This sample has about 120,000 distinct CDR3 sequences in its table, and approximately 11% of those were observed once. In total, the top ten clones hold 2% to 2.5% of the sample.

The material was whole blood, obtained in connection with sensitization to the hapten diphenylcyclopropenone (DPC). These receptor sequences come from a woman between 50 and 59 years old with alopecia areata. Some clones in this sample may be carry-over from other donors' samples.

This clonotype was observed a handful of times. This rearrangement joins TRBV5-6 to TRBJ2-6; weak D call: TRBD1 (6 bases). This CDR3 comprises 15 residues. Looked up from germline, CDR1 is SGHDT and CDR2 is YYEEEE. V lost 4 bases and J 0 bases, leaving 8 bases between the germline ends. The chain's CDR3 is CASSETGSGANVLTF. The CDR3, as DNA: TGTGCCAGCAGCGAGACAGGCTCTGGGGCCAACGTCCTGACTTTC.

The chain joins TRBV11-2 to TRBJ2-6; 7 bases are a match to TRBD1. Trimming removed 5 bases from V and 0 bases from J; junction bases left unmatched: 13. There are 19 residues in the CDR3. The germline V gene has CDR1 SGHAT and CDR2 FQNNGV. The CDR3 region is CASSIGQAPLSSGANVLTF. The DNA of the CDR3 is TGTGCCAGCAGCATAGGACAGGCGCCCTTAAGCTCTGGGGCCAACGTCCTGACTTTC.

This rearrangement joins TRBV27 to TRBJ2-7; D remains ambiguous. The germline V gene encodes CDR1 MNHEY and CDR2 SMNVEV (reference sequence). Between the trimmed V and J ends, which lost 2 bases and 0 bases, there was a span of 8 bases. The CDR3 spans 14 residues. The chain's CDR3 is CASSLRADSYEQYF. The DNA for the CDR3 is TGTGCCAGCAGTTTAAGGGCAGACTCCTACGAGCAGTACTTC.

This clonotype was observed a few times. The chain couples TRBV12-3 or TRBV12-4 to TRBJ1-5; the D gene is possibly TRBD1 (5 bases). The V end was cut by 4 bases, the J end by 6 bases, with 13 bases between. CDR3 length equals 14 residues. The CDR3 DNA reads TGTGCCAGCAGTTCGCTCCTTGGGGGTCAGCCCCAGCATTTT. Its protein product is CASSSLLGGQPQHF.

This clonotype occurred a few times. The CDR3 is CACTQGGTDTQYF. The CDR3 nucleotides read TGTGCCTGCACACAGGGGGGAACAGATACGCAGTATTTT. V gene TRBV10-3 combines with J gene TRBJ2-3; 8 bases are shared with TRBD1. The CDR3 totals 13 residues. V lost 11 bases and J lost 3; bases outside the gene matches: 7. Germline CDR1 reads ENHRY; CDR2 reads SYGVKD.

In its sample, this clonotype was seen many times. The V gene is TRBV28, the J gene TRBJ1-2, with D hard to call. The CDR3 consists of 10 residues. Germline V gene lookup returns CDR1 MDHEN and CDR2 SYDVKM. V shed 3 bases and J shed 6 bases, with 2 bases lying between them. CDR3 in DNA: TGTGCCAGCAGTTTTCATGGCTACACCTTC. Its translation is CASSFHGYTF.

This clonotype came up many times. V gene TRBV12-3 or TRBV12-4 combines with J gene TRBJ2-3; the match to TRBD2 covers 7 bases. CDR3 length equals 14 residues. V gave up 10 bases and J gave up 8 bases; unmatched junction bases: 15. CDR3 nucleotides: TGTGCCACGGCGGGTAGCGGGTTCCTCGGTACGCAGTATTTT. It is translated as CATAGSGFLGTQYF.

This clonotype was detected a few times. The gene calls are TRBV29-1 and TRBJ2-3, with D perhaps given as TRBD1 or TRBD2 (7 bases each). V was pared by 4 bases and J by 3 bases, with 14 bases between. Germline assignment: CDR1 SQVTM and CDR2 ANQGSEA. CDR3 length: 14 residues. CDR3 bases: TGCAGCGTTGGGGGGGGACAGCAGACAGATACGCAGTATTTT. Translation gives CSVGGGQQTDTQYF.

The CDR3 sequence: CASRSPGQGNYEQYF. As DNA, the CDR3 is TGTGCCAGCAGGTCTCCGGGACAGGGGAACTACGAGCAGTACTTC. V gene TRBV28 combines with J gene TRBJ2-7; 10 bases match TRBD1. V shed 6 bases and J 3 bases; nucleotides not matched to a gene: 8. The CDR3 extends over 15 amino acids. Germline CDR1 and CDR2: MDHEN and SYDVKM.

This clonotype occurred a few times. The CDR3, as DNA: TGTGCCAGCAGAGGACAGGCGAGGCACACCGGGGAGCTGTTTTTT. Translating it yields CASRGQARHTGELFF. The rearrangement links TRBV28 to TRBJ2-2; 7 nucleotides agree with TRBD1. Germline CDR1 and CDR2: MDHEN and SYDVKM. The V and J ends lost 6 bases and 3 bases, in that order; junction bases with no gene match: 7. The CDR3 spans 15 residues.

The V call is TRBV18, the J call TRBJ2-3; D is undetermined. Germline CDR1 reads KGHSH; CDR2 reads LQKENI. CDR3 length: 15 amino acids. Trimming stripped 2 bases from V and 0 bases from J, with 9 bases between. This CDR3 reads CASSPKITSTDTQYF. CDR3 DNA sequence: TGTGCCAGCTCACCAAAGATTACCAGCACAGATACGCAGTATTTT.

In this sample, this clonotype turned up many times. V gene TRBV28 combines with J gene TRBJ2-7, with D maybe TRBD1 (5 bases). Germline loops: CDR1 MDHEN, CDR2 SYDVKM. The V and J ends lost 2 bases and 0 bases respectively, with 8 bases between them. CDR3 length: 14 residues. The CDR3: CASSLPGHSYEQYF. In nucleotides, the CDR3 is TGTGCCAGCAGTTTACCCGGACACTCCTACGAGCAGTACTTC.

The chain employs TRBV6-6 and TRBJ1-1; TRBD1 is a possible D gene (6 bases). This CDR3 has 15 residues. Germline lookup yields CDR1 MNHNY and CDR2 SVGAGI (reference sequence). The V end lost 9 bases, the J end lost 2 bases, and 19 bases lay between the germline ends. The CDR3 DNA reads TGTGCCAGAAGCCAGGAGGGACATACAAACACTGAAGCTTTCTTT. Amino acids: CARSQEGHTNTEAFF.

Only a few counts were recorded for this clonotype. The chain joins TRBV2 to TRBJ1-1; 8 bases agree with TRBD1. Germline trimming cut 7 bases from V and 7 bases from J; bases unmatched to any gene: 8. The CDR3 has 13 residues. Germline V CDR1 and CDR2: SNHLY, FYNNEI. As DNA, the CDR3 is TGTGCCAGCAACGGGCAGGGGGCTATTGAAGCTTTCTTT. Its translation is CASNGQGAIEAFF.

The chain links TRBV9 to TRBJ2-1; 10 nucleotides match TRBD1. J lost 6 bases, V lost 0 bases, and 0 bases had no gene match. CDR1 is SGDLS and CDR2 is YYNGEE in the germline V gene. The CDR3 totals 14 residues. DNA for the CDR3: TGTGCCAGCAGCGTAGGGACAGGGGGCAATGAGCAGTTCTTC. It codes for CASSVGTGGNEQFF. Filled out from reference TRBV9 and TRBJ2-1, the complete variable domain reads DSGVTQTPKHLITATGQRVTLRCSPRSGDLSVYWYQQSLDQGLQFLIQYYNGEERAKGNILERFSAQQFPDLHSELNLSSLELGDSALYFCASSVGTGGNEQFFGPGTRLTVL.

The chain is built from TRBV7-9 and TRBJ1-2; possible D gene TRBD1, 5 bases. This CDR3 contains 15 residues. From germline, CDR1 is SEHNR and CDR2 FQNEAQ (reference sequence). Trimming stripped 1 base from V and 2 bases from J, with 11 bases between. The CDR3 DNA reads TGTGCCAGCAGCTTAGATGAGGGACGGAACTATGGCTACACCTTC. Translation: CASSLDEGRNYGYTF.

A few counts support this clonotype. The chain recombines TRBV29-1 with TRBJ2-7; 7 bases fit TRBD1. With 4 bases clipped from V and 0 bases from J, the junction kept 6 bases outside the gene matches. This CDR3 has 14 residues. Germline V CDR1 and CDR2: SQVTM, ANQGSEA. The CDR3 DNA reads TGCAGCGTTGGAGGGGGCCTTAGCTCCTACGAGCAGTACTTC. It is translated as CSVGGGLSSYEQYF.

This chain connects TRBV5-1 to TRBJ2-5; 9 bases agree with TRBD1. V lost 3 bases and J lost 5; bases outside the gene matches: 5. The CDR3 consists of 14 residues. The germline V gene encodes CDR1 SGHRS and CDR2 YFSETQ. The CDR3 loop reads CASSSGQGMETQYF. The CDR3 DNA reads as TGCGCCAGCAGCTCCGGACAGGGGATGGAGACCCAGTACTTC.

The V gene is TRBV12-3 or TRBV12-4, the J gene TRBJ2-7, with TRBD1 matching 10 bases. The CDR3 has 15 amino acids. Trimming removed 4 bases from V and 4 bases from J; junction bases left unmatched: 7. Here the CDR3 reads CASSSPGTGAYEQYF. As DNA, the CDR3 is TGTGCCAGCAGTTCCCCCGGGACAGGGGCTTACGAGCAGTACTTC.

This clonotype was seen at least ten times. The chain has TRBV20-1 and TRBJ2-3, with TRBD2 matching over 9 bases. Trimming took 6 bases from V and 1 from J; bases not matched to a gene: 5. The CDR3 has 14 amino acids. Per the germline V gene, CDR1 is DFQATT and CDR2 is SNEGSKA (reference sequence). The chain's CDR3 is CSAKRLAGTDTQYF. The CDR3 DNA reads TGCAGTGCCAAAAGACTAGCGGGCACAGATACGCAGTATTTT.

This clonotype was recorded at least ten times. This rearrangement joins TRBV12-3 or TRBV12-4 to TRBJ2-2; D might be TRBD1 or TRBD2, each matching 5 bases. The CDR3 has 17 residues. Trimming removed 3 bases from V and 0 bases from J, with 14 bases in between. The CDR3 coding sequence is TGTGCCAGCAGTTTTATCCCGGGGCAGACGAACACCGGGGAGCTGTTTTTT. Protein sequence: CASSFIPGQTNTGELFF.

This clonotype showed up many times. This chain links TRBV24-1 with TRBJ1-1, with D possibly TRBD1 on 5 matching bases. Germline V gene lookup returns CDR1 KGHDR and CDR2 SFDVKD. Trimming took 2 bases from V and 5 from J, leaving 8 bases between them. The CDR3 covers 13 residues. CDR3 in DNA: TGTGCCACCAGTGATTCAGGGAGAACTGAAGCTTTCTTT. This translates into CATSDSGRTEAFF.

This clonotype showed up just a few times. This chain uses TRBV6-6 with TRBJ2-7, with 7 bases matching TRBD1. The CDR3 is 16 amino acids. J gave up 2 bases and V 5 bases, and 12 bases lay outside the gene matches. The germline V gene encodes CDR1 MNHNY and CDR2 SVGAGI (reference sequence). CDR3 loop: CASSPAPVTGTYEQYF. CDR3 nucleotide sequence: TGTGCCAGCAGTCCGGCCCCGGTGACAGGGACCTACGAGCAGTACTTC.

Only a few counts were recorded for this clonotype. The rearrangement links TRBV27 to TRBJ2-3; 8 bases match TRBD1. Germline values: CDR1 MNHEY, CDR2 SMNVEV (reference sequence). This CDR3 is built from 16 residues. The trim removed 5 bases at V and 1 base at J, leaving 8 bases unmatched. The CDR3: CASSPVQGAGTDTQYF. CDR3 bases: TGTGCCAGCAGTCCGGTCCAGGGGGCCGGCACAGATACGCAGTATTTT.